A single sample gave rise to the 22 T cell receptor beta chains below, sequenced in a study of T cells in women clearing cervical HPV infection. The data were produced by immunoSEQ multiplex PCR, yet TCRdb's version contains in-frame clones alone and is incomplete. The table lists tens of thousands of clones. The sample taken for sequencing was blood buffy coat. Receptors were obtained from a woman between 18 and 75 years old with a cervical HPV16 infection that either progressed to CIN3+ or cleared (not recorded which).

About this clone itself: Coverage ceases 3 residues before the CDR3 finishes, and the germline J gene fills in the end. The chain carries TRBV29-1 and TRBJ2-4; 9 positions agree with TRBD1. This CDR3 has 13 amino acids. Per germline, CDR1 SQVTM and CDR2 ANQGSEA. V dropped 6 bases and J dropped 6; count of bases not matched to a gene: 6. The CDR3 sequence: CSVPAGQGNIQYF. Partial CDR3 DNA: TGCAGCGTACCCGCGGGACAGGGAAACATT.

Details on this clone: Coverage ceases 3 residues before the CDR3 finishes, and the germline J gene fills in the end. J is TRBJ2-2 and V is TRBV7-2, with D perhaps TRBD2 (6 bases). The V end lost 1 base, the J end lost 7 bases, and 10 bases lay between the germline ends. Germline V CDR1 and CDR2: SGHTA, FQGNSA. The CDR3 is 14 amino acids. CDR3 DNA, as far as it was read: TGTGCCAGCAGCTTAGGCGGGGCGAACGGGGAG. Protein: CASSLGGANGE. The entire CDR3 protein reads CASSLGGANGELFF.

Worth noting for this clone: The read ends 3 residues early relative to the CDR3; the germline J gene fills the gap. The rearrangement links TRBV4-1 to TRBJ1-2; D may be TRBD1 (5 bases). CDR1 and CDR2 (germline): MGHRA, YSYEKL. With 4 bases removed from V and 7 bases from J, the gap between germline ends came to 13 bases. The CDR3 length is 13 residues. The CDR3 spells CASSPTGGSGYTF. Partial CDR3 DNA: TGCGCCAGCAGCCCCACCGGGGGATCTGGC.

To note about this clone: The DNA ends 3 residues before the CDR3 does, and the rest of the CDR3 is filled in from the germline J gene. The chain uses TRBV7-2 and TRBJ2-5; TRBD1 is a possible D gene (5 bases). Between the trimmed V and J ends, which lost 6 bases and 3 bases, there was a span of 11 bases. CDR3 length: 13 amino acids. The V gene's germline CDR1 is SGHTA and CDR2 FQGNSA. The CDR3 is CASSFQGKETQYF. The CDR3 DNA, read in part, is TGTGCCAGCAGTTTTCAGGGCAAAGAGACC.

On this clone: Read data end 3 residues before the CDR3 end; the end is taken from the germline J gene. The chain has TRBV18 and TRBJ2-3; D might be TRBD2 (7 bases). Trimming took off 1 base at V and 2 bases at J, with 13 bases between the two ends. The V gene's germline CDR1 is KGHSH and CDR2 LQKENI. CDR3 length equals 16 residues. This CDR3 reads CASSPRGGLSTDTQYF. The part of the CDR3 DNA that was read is TGTGCCAGCTCACCACGGGGGGGCTTGTCCACAGATACG.

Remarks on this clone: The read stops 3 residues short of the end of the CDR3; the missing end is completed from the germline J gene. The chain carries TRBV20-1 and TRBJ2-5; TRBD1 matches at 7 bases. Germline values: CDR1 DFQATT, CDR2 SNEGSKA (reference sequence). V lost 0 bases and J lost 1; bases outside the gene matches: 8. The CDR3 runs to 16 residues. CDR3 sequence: CSARDPQGNPQETQYF. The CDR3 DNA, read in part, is TGCAGTGCTAGAGATCCACAGGGGAACCCCCAAGAGACC.

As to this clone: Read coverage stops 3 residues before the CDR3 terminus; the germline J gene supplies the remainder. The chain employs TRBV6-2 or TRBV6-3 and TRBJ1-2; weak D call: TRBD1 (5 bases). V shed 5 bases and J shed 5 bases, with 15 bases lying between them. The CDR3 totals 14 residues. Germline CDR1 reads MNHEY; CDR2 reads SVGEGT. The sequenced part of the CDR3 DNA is TGTGCCAGCAGTAGAGGGGAAAGGGAATATGGC. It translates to CASSRGEREYG. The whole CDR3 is CASSRGEREYGYTF.

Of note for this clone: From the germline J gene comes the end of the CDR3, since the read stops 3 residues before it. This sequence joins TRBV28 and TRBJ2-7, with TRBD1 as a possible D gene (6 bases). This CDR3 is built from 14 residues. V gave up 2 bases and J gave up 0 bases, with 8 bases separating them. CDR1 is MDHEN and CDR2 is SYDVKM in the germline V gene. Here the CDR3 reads CASSLQGYSYEQYF. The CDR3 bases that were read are TGTGCCAGCAGTTTACAGGGGTACTCCTACGAG.

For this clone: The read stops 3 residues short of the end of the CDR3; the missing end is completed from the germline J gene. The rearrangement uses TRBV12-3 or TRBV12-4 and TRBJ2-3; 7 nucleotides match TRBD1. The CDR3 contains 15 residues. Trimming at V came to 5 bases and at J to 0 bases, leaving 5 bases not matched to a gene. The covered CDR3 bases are TGTGCCAGCAGTATTAGGGGACAGAGCACAGATACG. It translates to CASSIRGQSTDT. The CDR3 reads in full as CASSIRGQSTDTQYF.

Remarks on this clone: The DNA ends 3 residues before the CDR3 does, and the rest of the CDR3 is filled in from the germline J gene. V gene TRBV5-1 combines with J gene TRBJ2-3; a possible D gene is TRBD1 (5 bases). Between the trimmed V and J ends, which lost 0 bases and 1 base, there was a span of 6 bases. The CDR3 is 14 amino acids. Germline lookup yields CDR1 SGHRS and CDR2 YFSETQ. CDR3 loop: CASSLARGTDTQYF. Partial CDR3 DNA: TGCGCCAGCAGCTTGGCCAGGGGCACAGATACG.

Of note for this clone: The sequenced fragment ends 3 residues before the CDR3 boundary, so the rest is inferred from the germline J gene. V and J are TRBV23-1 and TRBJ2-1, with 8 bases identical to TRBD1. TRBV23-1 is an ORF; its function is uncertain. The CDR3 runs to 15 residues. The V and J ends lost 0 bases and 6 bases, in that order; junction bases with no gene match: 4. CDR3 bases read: TGCGCCAGCAGTCAATCTCGCAGGGGGCTCAATGAG. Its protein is CASSQSRRGLNE. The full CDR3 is CASSQSRRGLNEQFF.

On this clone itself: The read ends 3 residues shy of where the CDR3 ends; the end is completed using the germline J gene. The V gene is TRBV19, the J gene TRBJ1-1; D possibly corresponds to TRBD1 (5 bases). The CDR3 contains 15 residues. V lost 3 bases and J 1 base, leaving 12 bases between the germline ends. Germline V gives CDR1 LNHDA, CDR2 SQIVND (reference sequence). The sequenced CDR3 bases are TGTGCCAGTAGTATGGGAGGGGAGCGGAACACTGAA. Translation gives CASSMGGERNTE. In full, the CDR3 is CASSMGGERNTEAFF. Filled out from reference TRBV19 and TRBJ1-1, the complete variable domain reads DGGITQSPKYLFRKEGQNVTLSCEQNLNHDAMYWYRQDPGQGLRLIYYSQIVNDFQKGDIAEGYSVSREKKESFPLTVTSAQKNPTAFYLCASSMGGERNTEAFFGQGTRLTVV.

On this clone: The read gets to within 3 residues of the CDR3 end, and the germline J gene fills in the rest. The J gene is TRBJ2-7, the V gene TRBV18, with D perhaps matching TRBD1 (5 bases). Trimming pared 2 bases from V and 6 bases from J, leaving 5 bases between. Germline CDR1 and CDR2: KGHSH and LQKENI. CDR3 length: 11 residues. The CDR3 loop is CASSPDSEQYF. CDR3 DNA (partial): TGTGCCAGCTCACCAGACAGCGAG.

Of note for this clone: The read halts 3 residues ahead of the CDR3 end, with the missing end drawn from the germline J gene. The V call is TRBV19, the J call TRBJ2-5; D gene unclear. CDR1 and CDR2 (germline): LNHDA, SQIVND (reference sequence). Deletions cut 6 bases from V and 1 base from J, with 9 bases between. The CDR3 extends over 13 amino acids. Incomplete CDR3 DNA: TGTGCCAGTAGCGCGCTTTTCCAAGAGACC. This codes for CASSALFQET. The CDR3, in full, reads CASSALFQETQYF. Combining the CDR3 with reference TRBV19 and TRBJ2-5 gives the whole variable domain DGGITQSPKYLFRKEGQNVTLSCEQNLNHDAMYWYRQDPGQGLRLIYYSQIVNDFQKGDIAEGYSVSREKKESFPLTVTSAQKNPTAFYLCASSALFQETQYFGPGTRLLVL.

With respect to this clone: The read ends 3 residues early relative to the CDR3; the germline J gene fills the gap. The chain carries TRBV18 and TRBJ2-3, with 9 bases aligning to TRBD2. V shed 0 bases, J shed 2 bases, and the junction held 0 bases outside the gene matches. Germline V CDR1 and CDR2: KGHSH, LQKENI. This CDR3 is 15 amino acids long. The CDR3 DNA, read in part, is TGTGCCAGCTCACCACCGGGACTAGCCACAGATACG. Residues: CASSPPGLATDT. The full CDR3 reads CASSPPGLATDTQYF.

CDR3 DNA, as far as it was read: TGTGCCAGCAGCCCCGGGACTAGCGGGGGGGCGAGGGAGACC. Translation gives CASSPGTSGGARET. The whole CDR3 reads CASSPGTSGGARETQYF. V is TRBV12-3 or TRBV12-4 and J is TRBJ2-5; 16 nucleotides match TRBD2. The CDR3 is cut off 3 residues early in the read; its end comes from the germline J gene. V gave up 6 bases and J gave up 5 bases; unmatched junction bases: 9. The CDR3 has 17 amino acids.

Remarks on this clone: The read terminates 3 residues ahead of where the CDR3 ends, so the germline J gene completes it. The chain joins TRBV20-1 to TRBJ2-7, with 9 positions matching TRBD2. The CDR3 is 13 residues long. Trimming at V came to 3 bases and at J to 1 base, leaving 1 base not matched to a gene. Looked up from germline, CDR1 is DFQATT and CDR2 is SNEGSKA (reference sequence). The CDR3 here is CSARSGRSYEQYF. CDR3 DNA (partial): TGCAGTGCTAGGAGCGGGAGGTCCTACGAG.

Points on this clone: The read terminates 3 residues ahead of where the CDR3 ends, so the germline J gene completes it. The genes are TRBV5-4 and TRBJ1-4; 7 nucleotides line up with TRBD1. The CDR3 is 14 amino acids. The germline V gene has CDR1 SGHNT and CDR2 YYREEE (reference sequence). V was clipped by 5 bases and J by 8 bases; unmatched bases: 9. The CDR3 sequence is CASSTRGLEEKLFF. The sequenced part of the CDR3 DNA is TGTGCCAGCAGTACAAGGGGGCTGGAGGAAAAA.

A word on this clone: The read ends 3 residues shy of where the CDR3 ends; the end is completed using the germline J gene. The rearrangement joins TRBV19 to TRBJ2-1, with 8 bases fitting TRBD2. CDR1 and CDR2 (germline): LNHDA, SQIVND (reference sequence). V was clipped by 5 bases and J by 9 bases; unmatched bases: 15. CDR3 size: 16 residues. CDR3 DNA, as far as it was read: TGTGCCAGTAGTTCGGGGGGGGGTATTATGATGGGTGAG. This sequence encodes CASSSGGGIMMGE. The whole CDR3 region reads CASSSGGGIMMGEQFF.

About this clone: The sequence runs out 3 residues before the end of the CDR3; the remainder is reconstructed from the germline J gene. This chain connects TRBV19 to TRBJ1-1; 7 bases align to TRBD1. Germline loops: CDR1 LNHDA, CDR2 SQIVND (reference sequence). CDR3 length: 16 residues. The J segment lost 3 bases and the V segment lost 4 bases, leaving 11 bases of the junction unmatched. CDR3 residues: CASSTYRGLGYTEAFF. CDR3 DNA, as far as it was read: TGTGCCAGTAGTACCTACAGGGGATTGGGGTACACTGAA.

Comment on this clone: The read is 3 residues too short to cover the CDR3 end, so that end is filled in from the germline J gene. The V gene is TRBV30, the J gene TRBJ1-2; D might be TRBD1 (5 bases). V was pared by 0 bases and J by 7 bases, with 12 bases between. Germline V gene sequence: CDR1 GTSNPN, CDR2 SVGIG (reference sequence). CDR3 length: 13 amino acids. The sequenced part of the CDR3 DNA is TGTGCCTGGAGTGTTCTGCAGGGAATTGGC. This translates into CAWSVLQGIG. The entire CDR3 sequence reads CAWSVLQGIGYTF.

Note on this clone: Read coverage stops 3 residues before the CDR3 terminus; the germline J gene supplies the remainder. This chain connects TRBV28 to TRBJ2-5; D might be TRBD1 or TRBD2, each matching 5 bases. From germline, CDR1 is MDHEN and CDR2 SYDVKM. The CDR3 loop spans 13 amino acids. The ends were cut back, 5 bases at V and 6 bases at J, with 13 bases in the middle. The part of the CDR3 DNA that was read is TGTGCCAGCAGTGGGGCAGGGAGACAGACC. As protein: CASSGAGRQT. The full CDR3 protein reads CASSGAGRQTQYF.